This TCR beta chain was observed in a study of metastatic and nonmetastatic thyroid tumors. Per the original data handling: Clinicopathological groups differed in CDR3, with these differences serving to build a distant-metastasis classifier for papillary thyroid cancer. TCRdb reprocessed the PCR reads via MiXCR. The V and J calls were not made by the authors but by TCRdb's processing. Among about 89,000 clones listed, approximately 12% were seen once. Whole-study findings and limits: The reported finding was significantly higher TCR beta diversity in malignant thyroid tumors relative to benign nodules, in blood and tumor.

CDR1 KGHDR and CDR2 SFDVKD come from the germline V gene. Trimming stripped 4 bases from V and 1 base from J, with 9 bases between. The CDR3 has 15 amino acids. This clone was recorded many times. Its antigen is unidentified. No treatment had been given to any patient before thyroid surgery. The clonotype originates from a female donor with papillary thyroid cancer or a benign thyroid nodule (not recorded which). Some clones in this sample may be carry-over from other donors' samples. Sequences were obtained from tumor tissue. The J gene is TRBJ2-2, the V gene TRBV24-1; the D gene is possibly TRBD1 (6 bases). CDR3 amino acids: CATSEPGQNTGELFF. The CDR3 nucleotides read TGTGCCACCAGTGAGCCGGGACAGAACACCGGGGAGCTGTTTTTT.